The entry below gives a single TCR beta chain sequence along with its context. Its cognate antigen is unknown. This specimen comes from a study of T-cell memory formation after mild COVID-19. TCRdb recomputed calls from the 5' RACE reads with MiXCR, one row per CDR3 protein. The sample lists under 400,000 distinct CDR3 sequences; 20% to 25% were seen once. Findings and caveats of the study: Clones that contracted from day 15 to 85 were balanced CD4/CD8, while later expanders leaned CD4+.

This CDR3 is built from 15 residues. V was clipped by 7 bases and J by 1 base, with 16 bases between them. The genes are TRBV12-3 or TRBV12-4 and TRBJ1-1, with D perhaps TRBD1 (6 bases). The sample was PBMCs or a T cell subset sorted from them (not recorded which). The source is an adult woman who had mild COVID-19 (a few samples of this study predate the infection). Cell type and time point are not known. The CDR3 region is CASNFLGQRNTEAFF. CDR3 bases: TGTGCCAGCAATTTCCTAGGACAGCGGAACACTGAAGCTTTCTTT.